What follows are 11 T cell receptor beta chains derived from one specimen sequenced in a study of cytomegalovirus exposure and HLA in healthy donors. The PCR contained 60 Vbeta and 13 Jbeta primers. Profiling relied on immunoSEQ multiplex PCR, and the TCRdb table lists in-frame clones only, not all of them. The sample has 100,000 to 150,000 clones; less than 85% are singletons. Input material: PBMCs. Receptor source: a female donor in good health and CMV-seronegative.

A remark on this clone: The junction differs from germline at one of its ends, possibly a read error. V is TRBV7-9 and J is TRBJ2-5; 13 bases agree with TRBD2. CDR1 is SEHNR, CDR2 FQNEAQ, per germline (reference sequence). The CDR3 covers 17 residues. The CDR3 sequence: CSSSSRRGLAGQETQYF. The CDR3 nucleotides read TGTTCCAGCAGCTCGCGTAGGGGACTAGCGGGACAAGAGACCCAGTACTTC. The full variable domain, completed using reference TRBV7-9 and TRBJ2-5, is DTGVSQNPRHKITKRGQNVTFRCDPISEHNRLYWYRQTLGQGPEFLTYFQNEAQLEKSRLLSDRFSAERPKGSFSTLEIQRTEQGDSAMYLCSSSSRRGLAGQETQYFGPGTRLLVL.

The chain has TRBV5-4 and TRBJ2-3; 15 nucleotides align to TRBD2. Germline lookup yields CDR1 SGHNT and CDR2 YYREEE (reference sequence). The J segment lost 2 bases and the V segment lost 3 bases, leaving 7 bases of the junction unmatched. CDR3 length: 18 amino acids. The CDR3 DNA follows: TGTGCCAGCAGCTCGGGGGGACTAGCGGGGGGTATCACAGATACGCAGTATTTT. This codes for CASSSGGLAGGITDTQYF. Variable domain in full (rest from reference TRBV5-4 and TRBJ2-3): ETGVTQSPTHLIKTRGQQVTLRCSSQSGHNTVSWYQQALGQGPQFIFQYYREEENGRGNFPPRFSGLQFPNYSSELNVNALELDDSALYLCASSSGGLAGGITDTQYFGPGTRLTVL.

The CDR3 reads CAISLDLLAGVSEQYF. CDR3 bases: TGTGCCATCAGCCTAGATCTACTAGCGGGAGTTTCCGAGCAGTACTTC. The V and J genes are TRBV10-3 and TRBJ2-7; 11 bases align to TRBD2. With 6 bases clipped from V and 6 bases from J, the junction kept 13 bases outside the gene matches. CDR3 length: 16 residues. From germline, CDR1 is ENHRY and CDR2 SYGVKD.

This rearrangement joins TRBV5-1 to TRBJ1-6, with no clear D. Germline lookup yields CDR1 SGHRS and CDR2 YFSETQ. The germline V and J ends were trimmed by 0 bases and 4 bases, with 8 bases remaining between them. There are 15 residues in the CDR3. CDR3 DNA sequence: TGCGCCAGCAGCTTGGGAGGTCCTTATAATTCACCCCTCCACTTT. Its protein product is CASSLGGPYNSPLHF.

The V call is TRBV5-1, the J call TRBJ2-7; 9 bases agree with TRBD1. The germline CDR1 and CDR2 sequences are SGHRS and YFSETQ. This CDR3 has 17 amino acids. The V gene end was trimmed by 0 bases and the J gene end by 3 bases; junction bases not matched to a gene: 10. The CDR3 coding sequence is TGCGCCAGCAGCTTGGGCCCTGGGACAGGGACTCTCTACGAGCAGTACTTC. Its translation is CASSLGPGTGTLYEQYF.

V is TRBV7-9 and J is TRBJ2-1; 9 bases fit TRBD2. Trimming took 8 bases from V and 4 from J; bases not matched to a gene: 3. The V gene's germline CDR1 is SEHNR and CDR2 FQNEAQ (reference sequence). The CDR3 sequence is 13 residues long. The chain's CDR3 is CASGGGVYNEQFF. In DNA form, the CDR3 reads TGTGCCAGCGGCGGGGGGGTTTACAATGAGCAGTTCTTC.

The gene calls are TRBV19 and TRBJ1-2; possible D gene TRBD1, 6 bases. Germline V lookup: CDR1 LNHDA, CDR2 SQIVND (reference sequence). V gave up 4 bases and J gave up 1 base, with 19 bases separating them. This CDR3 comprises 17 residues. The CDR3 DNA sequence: TGTGCCAGTAGTAGTTCGGACAGTGCAGCAGTTAACTATGGCTACACCTTC. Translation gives CASSSSDSAAVNYGYTF.

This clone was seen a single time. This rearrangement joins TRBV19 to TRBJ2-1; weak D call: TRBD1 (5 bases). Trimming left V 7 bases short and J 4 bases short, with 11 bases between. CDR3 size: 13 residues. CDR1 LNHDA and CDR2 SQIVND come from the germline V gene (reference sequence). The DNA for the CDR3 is TGTGCCAGTAATAGGGGCGGATACAATGAGCAGTTCTTC. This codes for CASNRGGYNEQFF.

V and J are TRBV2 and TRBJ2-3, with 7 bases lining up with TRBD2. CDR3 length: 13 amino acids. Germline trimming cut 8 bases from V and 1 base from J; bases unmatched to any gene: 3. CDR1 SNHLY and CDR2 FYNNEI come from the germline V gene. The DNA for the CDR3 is TGTGCCAGCTCTCGGGGGGGCACAGATACGCAGTATTTT. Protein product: CASSRGGTDTQYF.

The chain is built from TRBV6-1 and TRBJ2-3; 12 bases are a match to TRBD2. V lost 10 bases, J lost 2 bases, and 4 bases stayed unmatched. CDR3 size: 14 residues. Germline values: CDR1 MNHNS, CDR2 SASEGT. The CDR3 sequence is CATRLAGATDTQYF. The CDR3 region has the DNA TGTGCCACAAGACTAGCGGGGGCCACAGATACGCAGTATTTT.

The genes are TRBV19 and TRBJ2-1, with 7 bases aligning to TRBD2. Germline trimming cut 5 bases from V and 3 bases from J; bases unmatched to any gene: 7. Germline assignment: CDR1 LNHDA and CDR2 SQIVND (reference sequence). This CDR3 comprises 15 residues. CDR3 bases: TGTGCCAGTAGTCCTGGGACTAATGTCTACAATGAGCAGTTCTTC. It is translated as CASSPGTNVYNEQFF.